The 7 T cell receptor beta chains listed next were all sequenced from one sample in a study of CD8 T cells in ankylosing spondylitis. TCRdb passed the 5' RACE reads through MiXCR, listing each CDR3 protein once. The sample holds under 400,000 distinct CDR3 sequences, around 10% seen once. The sequenced material came from blood, either unsorted or a sorted T cell fraction (not recorded which). The origin of the receptors is a female donor with ankylosing spondylitis or in good health (not recorded which).

The chain employs TRBV3-1 and TRBJ1-3, with unresolved D. Germline-derived CDR1 and CDR2 are LGHDT and YNNKEL (reference sequence). This CDR3 comprises 16 residues. The V gene lost 5 bases and the J gene lost 0 bases, with 14 bases spanning the gap. CDR3 bases: TGTGCCAGCAGCGACGGGCCTACATTCTCTGGAAACACCATATATTTT. Translating it yields CASSDGPTFSGNTIYF.

This clonotype has just a few counts. The chain carries TRBV20-1 and TRBJ2-7, with D perhaps matching TRBD1 or TRBD2 (7 bases each). This CDR3 region has 18 residues. The V end lost 0 bases, the J end lost 2 bases, and 23 bases lay between the germline ends. Per germline, CDR1 DFQATT and CDR2 SNEGSKA (reference sequence). The CDR3 reads CSARDRLGGDRFTYEQYF. The CDR3 region has the DNA TGCAGTGCTAGAGATAGGTTGGGGGGGGACAGATTTACCTACGAGCAGTACTTC.

Ten or more counts support this clonotype. The rearrangement links TRBV11-1 to TRBJ1-1, with TRBD1 as a possible D gene (5 bases). The CDR3 is made up of 10 amino acids. Germline CDR1 SGHAT, CDR2 FQDESV (reference sequence). Trimming pared 11 bases from V and 4 bases from J, leaving 8 bases between. This CDR3 reads CASGGTEAFF. The CDR3 nucleotides are TGTGCCTCCGGGGGCACTGAAGCTTTCTTT.

The chain carries TRBV19 and TRBJ1-1, with no clear D. Trimming took off 7 bases at V and 0 bases at J, with 12 bases between the two ends. Germline values: CDR1 LNHDA, CDR2 SQIVND (reference sequence). This CDR3 is built from 14 residues. The CDR3 spells CASTPTRMNTEAFF. CDR3 nucleotide sequence: TGTGCCAGTACCCCGACAAGAATGAACACTGAAGCTTTCTTT.

This clonotype was picked up many times. The chain employs TRBV12-3 or TRBV12-4 and TRBJ1-2; 9 positions match TRBD1. V shed 4 bases, J shed 7 bases, and the junction held 4 bases outside the gene matches. This CDR3 spans 13 amino acids. CDR3 sequence (DNA): TGTGCCAGCAGTTCGAACAGGGGGCTTGGCTACACCTTC. Its translation is CASSSNRGLGYTF.

This clonotype was seen repeatedly, ten times or more. This chain uses TRBV6-5 with TRBJ1-1; the D is unclear. Germline loops: CDR1 MNHEY, CDR2 SVGAGI. The CDR3 spans 12 residues. V lost 8 bases, J lost 4 bases, and 11 bases lay in between. CDR3 in DNA: TGTGCCAGCGCGGAGACACTCACTGAAGCTTTCTTT. Amino acid sequence: CASAETLTEAFF.

This clonotype came up a few times. J is TRBJ1-4 and V is TRBV5-1, with no clear D. Trimming stripped 0 bases from V and 8 bases from J, with 5 bases between. Germline V gene lookup returns CDR1 SGHRS and CDR2 YFSETQ. The CDR3 sequence is 12 residues long. As DNA, the CDR3 is TGCGCCAGCAGCTTGGCCGGGGAAAAACTGTTTTTT. As protein: CASSLAGEKLFF.